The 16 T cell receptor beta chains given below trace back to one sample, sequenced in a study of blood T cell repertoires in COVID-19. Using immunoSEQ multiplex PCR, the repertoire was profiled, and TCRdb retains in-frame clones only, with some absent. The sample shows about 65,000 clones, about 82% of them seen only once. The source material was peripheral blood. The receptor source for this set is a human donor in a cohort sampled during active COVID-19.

The CDR3 loop reads CASSLSGRATDTQYF. CDR3 sequence (DNA): TGTGCCAGCAGCCTTAGCGGGCGAGCCACAGATACGCAGTATTTT. The genes are TRBV2 and TRBJ2-3; TRBD2 agrees at 7 bases. The germline V gene has CDR1 SNHLY and CDR2 FYNNEI. J lost 2 bases, V lost 6 bases, and 8 bases had no gene match. The CDR3 extends over 15 amino acids.

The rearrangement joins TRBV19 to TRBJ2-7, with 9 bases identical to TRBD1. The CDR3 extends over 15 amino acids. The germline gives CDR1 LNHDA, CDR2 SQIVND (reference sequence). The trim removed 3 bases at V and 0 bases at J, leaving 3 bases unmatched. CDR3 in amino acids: CASSMGTGSSYEQYF. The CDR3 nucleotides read TGTGCCAGTAGTATGGGGACAGGGAGCTCCTACGAGCAGTACTTC.

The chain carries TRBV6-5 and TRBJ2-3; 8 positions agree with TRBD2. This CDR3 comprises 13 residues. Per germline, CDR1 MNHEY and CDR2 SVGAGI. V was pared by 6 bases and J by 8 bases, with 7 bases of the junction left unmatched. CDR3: CASSGGGQPTQYF. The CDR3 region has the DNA TGTGCCAGCAGCGGGGGGGGCCAGCCTACGCAGTATTTT.

DNA of the CDR3: TGTGCCAGTAGTGGTCCGGACAGGGGATATGAAAAACTGTTTTTT. Translated: CASSGPDRGYEKLFF. V usage is TRBV19 and J usage is TRBJ1-4, with 9 bases that match TRBD1. The V gene's germline CDR1 is LNHDA and CDR2 SQIVND (reference sequence). J gave up 6 bases and V 5 bases, and 7 bases lay outside the gene matches. The CDR3 has 15 amino acids.

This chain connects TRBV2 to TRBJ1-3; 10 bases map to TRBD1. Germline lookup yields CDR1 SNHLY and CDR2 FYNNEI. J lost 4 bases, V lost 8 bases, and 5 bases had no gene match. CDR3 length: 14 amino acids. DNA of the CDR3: TGTGCCAGCCGGGGGACAGGGGTAGGAAACACCATATATTTT. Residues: CASRGTGVGNTIYF.

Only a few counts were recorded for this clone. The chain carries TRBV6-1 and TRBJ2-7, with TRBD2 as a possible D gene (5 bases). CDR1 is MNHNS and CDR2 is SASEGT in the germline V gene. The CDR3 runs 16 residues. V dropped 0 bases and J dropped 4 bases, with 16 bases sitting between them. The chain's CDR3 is CASSEAGAFPGYEQYF. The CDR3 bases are TGTGCCAGCAGTGAAGCGGGCGCTTTCCCGGGATACGAGCAGTACTTC.

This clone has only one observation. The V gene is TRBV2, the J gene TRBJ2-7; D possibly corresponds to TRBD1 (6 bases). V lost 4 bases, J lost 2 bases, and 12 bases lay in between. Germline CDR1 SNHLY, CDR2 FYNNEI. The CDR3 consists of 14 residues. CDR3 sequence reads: CASSGTVGTYEQYF. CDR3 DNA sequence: TGTGCCAGCAGTGGGACAGTAGGTACCTACGAGCAGTACTTC. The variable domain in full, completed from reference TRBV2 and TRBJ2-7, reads EPEVTQTPSHQVTQMGQEVILRCVPISNHLYFYWYRQILGQKVEFLVSFYNNEISEKSEIFDDQFSVERPDGSNFTLKIRSTKLEDSAMYFCASSGTVGTYEQYFGPGTRLTVT.

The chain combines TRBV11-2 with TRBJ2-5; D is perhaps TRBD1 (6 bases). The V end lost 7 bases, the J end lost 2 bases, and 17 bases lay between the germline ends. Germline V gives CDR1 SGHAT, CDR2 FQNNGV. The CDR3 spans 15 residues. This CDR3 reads CASTRWGRGQETQYF. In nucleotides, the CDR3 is TGTGCCAGCACCCGATGGGGCAGGGGTCAAGAGACCCAGTACTTC.

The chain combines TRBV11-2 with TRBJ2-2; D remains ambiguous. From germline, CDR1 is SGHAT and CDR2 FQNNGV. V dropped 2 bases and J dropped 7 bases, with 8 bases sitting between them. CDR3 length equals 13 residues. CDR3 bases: TGTGCCAGCAGCTTACGAAACTTCGGGGAGCTGTTTTTT. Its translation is CASSLRNFGELFF.

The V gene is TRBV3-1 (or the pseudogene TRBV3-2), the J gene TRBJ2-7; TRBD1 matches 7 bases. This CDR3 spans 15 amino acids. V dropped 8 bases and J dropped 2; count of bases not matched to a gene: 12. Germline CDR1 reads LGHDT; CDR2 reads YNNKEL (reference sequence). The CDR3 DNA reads TGTGCCAGCGGGGAAAGACAGGGCAAAACCTACGAGCAGTACTTC. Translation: CASGERQGKTYEQYF.

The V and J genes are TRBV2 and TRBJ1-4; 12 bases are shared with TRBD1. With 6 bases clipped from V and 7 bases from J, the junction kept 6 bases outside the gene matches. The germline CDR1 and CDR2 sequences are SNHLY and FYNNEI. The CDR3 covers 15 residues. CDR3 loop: CASSRDRGRGEKLFF. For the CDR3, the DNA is TGTGCCAGCAGCCGGGACAGGGGGCGAGGTGAAAAACTGTTTTTT.

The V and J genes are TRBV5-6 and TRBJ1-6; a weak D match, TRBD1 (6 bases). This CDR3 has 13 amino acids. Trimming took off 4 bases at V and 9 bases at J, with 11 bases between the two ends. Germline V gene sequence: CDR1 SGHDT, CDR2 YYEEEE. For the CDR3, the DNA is TGTGCCAGCAGCCTTCAGGGGTCTTCACCCCTCCACTTT. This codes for CASSLQGSSPLHF.

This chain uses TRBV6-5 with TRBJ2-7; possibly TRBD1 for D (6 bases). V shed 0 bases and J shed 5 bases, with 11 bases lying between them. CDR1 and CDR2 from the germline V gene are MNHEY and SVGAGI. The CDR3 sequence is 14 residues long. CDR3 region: CASSYSAGANEQYF. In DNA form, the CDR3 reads TGTGCCAGCAGTTACTCGGCAGGGGCCAACGAGCAGTACTTC.

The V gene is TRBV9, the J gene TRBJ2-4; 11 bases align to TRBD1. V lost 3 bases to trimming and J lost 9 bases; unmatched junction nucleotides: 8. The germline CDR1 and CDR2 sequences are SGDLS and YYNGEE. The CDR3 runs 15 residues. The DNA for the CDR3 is TGTGCCAGCAGCGCAGGACAGGGGGCAAGGGGCATTCAGTACTTC. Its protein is CASSAGQGARGIQYF.

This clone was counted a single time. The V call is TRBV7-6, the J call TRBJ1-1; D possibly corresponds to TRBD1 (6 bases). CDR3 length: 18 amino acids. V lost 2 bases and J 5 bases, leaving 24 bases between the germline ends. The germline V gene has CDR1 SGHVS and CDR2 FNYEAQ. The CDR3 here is CASSLSTQGGGGTTEAFF. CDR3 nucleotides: TGTGCCAGCAGCTTATCAACCCAAGGGGGAGGGGGAACGACTGAAGCTTTCTTT.

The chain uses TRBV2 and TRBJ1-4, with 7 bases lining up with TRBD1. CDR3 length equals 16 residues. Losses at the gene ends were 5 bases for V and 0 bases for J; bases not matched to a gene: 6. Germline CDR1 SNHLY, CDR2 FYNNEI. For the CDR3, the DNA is TGTGCCAGCAGTCCGGGACAGATACCAACTAATGAAAAACTGTTTTTT. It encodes CASSPGQIPTNEKLFF.